Below are 2 T cell receptor beta chains sequenced from a single sample in a study of blood T cell repertoires in COVID-19. Libraries were prepared by immunoSEQ multiplex PCR; TCRdb keeps only in-frame clonotypes and omits some of them. The sample lists a few hundred thousand clones; around 90% were seen once. Sequencing was done on a sample of peripheral blood. Receptors originate from a woman in her 40s who had recovered from COVID-19.

The DNA for the CDR3 is TGTGCCAGCAGCAAGGGACAGGGGAATGAAAAACTGTTTTTT. The encoded protein is CASSKGQGNEKLFF. The chain is built from TRBV11-2 and TRBJ1-4; 10 positions agree with TRBD1. This CDR3 is built from 14 residues. Germline values: CDR1 SGHAT, CDR2 FQNNGV. V trimming: 5 bases; J trimming: 5 bases; junction bases outside the gene matches: 2.

V and J are TRBV14 and TRBJ2-7, with 12 bases aligning to TRBD2. The CDR3 spans 15 residues. Germline V CDR1 and CDR2: SGHDN, FVKESK. Trimming cost V 6 bases and J 3 bases; bases outside gene matches: 6. The CDR3 spells CASSRPGLAGYEQYF. The DNA for the CDR3 is TGTGCCAGCAGTCGGCCGGGACTAGCGGGCTACGAGCAGTACTTC.